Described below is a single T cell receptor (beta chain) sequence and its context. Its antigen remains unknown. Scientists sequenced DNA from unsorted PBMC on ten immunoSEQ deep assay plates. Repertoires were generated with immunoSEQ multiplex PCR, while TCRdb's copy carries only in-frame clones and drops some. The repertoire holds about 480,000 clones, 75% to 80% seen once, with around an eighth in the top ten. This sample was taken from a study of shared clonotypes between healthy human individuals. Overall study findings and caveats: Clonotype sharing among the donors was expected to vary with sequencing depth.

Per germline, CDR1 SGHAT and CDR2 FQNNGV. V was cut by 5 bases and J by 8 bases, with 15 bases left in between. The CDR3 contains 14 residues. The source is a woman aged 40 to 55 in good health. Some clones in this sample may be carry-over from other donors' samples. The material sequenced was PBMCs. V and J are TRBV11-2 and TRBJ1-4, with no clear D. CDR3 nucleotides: TGTGCCAGCAGCCCCCAACCGGCGGGGGAAAAACTGTTTTTT. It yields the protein CASSPQPAGEKLFF.